These 3 T cell receptor beta chains share one sample of origin, sequenced in a study of cytotoxic CD8 clonotypes in ibrutinib-treated CLL. Clones were sequenced by immunoSEQ multiplex PCR, and TCRdb holds only the in-frame ones, with some missing. The table records around 310,000 clones, about 80% of them present only once. The sequencing here drew on PBMCs, taken before ibrutinib treatment. Receptors were obtained from a human donor with chronic lymphocytic leukemia.

CDR3 sequence reads: CASSVGTGQPQHF. The CDR3 nucleotides read TGCGCCAGCAGCGTCGGGACAGGGCAGCCCCAGCATTTT. The chain links TRBV5-1 to TRBJ1-5; 9 bases map to TRBD1. The CDR3 length is 13 residues. J lost 7 bases, V lost 4 bases, and 3 bases had no gene match. The germline gives CDR1 SGHRS, CDR2 YFSETQ.

The rearrangement joins TRBV7-2 to TRBJ2-7; TRBD2 matches 8 bases. CDR1 is SGHTA and CDR2 is FQGNSA in the germline V gene. This CDR3 has 15 residues. Trimming at V came to 4 bases and at J to 0 bases, leaving 5 bases not matched to a gene. The CDR3 protein is CASSWVSGSSYEQYF. The CDR3, as DNA: TGTGCCAGCAGCTGGGTAAGCGGGAGCTCCTACGAGCAGTACTTC.

The gene calls are TRBV7-9 and TRBJ2-1; D unresolved. The CDR3 length is 14 residues. Deletions cut 3 bases from V and 1 base from J, with 7 bases between. Germline-derived CDR1 and CDR2 are SEHNR and FQNEAQ (reference sequence). The CDR3 DNA reads as TGTGCCAGCAGCTTCGGAAATTCCTACAATGAGCAGTTCTTC. As protein: CASSFGNSYNEQFF.